These T cell receptor beta chains were read from a single sample in a study of OX40 agonist ivuxolimab in advanced cancers. Data came from immunoSEQ multiplex PCR; TCRdb stores just in-frame clones and leaves some out. Of 65,000 to 95,000 clones in the sample, roughly 88% are singletons; the top ten hold about 0.35%. The sequences come from CD4+ or CD8+ T cells sorted from blood, collected in a trial of the OX40 agonist ivuxolimab. The receptors come from an adult with an advanced solid tumor such as melanoma, head and neck, liver or kidney cancer. The CDR3 runs from the conserved cysteine through the conserved F or W.

CDR3 | J | V
CASSIQNSPLHF | TRBJ1-6 | TRBV19
CASSIDRRELFF | TRBJ2-2 | TRBV5-6
CASTIGTEYSQPQHF | TRBJ1-5 | TRBV6-6
CASSFDQGTEAFF | TRBJ1-1 | TRBV19
CASSPSGHSNYGYTF | TRBJ1-2 | TRBV18
CASSIKSTEIYGYTF | TRBJ1-2 | TRBV19
CASKRDRGMRNSPLHF | TRBJ1-6 | TRBV28
CASTGTGHGYTF | TRBJ1-2 | TRBV6-5
CASGGQGLFGNTIYF | TRBJ1-3 | TRBV6-4
CASSGHPRQGAGGYTF | TRBJ1-2 | TRBV5-5
CASSLDRADWNTEAFF | TRBJ1-1 | TRBV5-6
CASSVGQIGNSPLHF | TRBJ1-6 | TRBV19
CASSYRQLYGYTF | TRBJ1-2 | TRBV7-9
CASSPHLPGPALPDTQYF | TRBJ2-3 | TRBV9
CASSLYGSYEQYF | TRBJ2-7 | TRBV6-1
CASSEGGLGEKLFF | TRBJ1-4 | TRBV6-1
CASSSGTDYGYTF | TRBJ1-2 | TRBV6-6
CASTRGWETQYF | TRBJ2-5 | TRBV6-1
CASGRDSNEQFF | TRBJ2-1 | TRBV6-1
CASSLMALSYNSPLHF | TRBJ1-6 | TRBV13
CASSLAGVTGELFF | TRBJ2-2 | TRBV5-4
CASSMVHKNTGELFF | TRBJ2-2 | TRBV19
CASSQNPGTGGSNEAFF | TRBJ1-1 | TRBV5-1
CASSFEQGTINIQYF | TRBJ2-4 | TRBV7-2
CASSEDATNEKLFF | TRBJ1-4 | TRBV27
CASTPDGNYGYTF | TRBJ1-2 | TRBV19
CASSPQGGGNQPQHF | TRBJ1-5 | TRBV18
CASSFRDRGSNEQFF | TRBJ2-1 | TRBV27
CASSLYGTPSYGYTF | TRBJ1-2 | TRBV19
CAWTHTSGQPQHF | TRBJ1-5 | TRBV30
CASSERGVGEQYF | TRBJ2-7 | TRBV2
CASREGGYGYTF | TRBJ1-2 | TRBV7-2
CASSRPGQGIDEQFF | TRBJ2-1 | TRBV6-4
CASSNTYGYTF | TRBJ1-2 | TRBV6-1
CASSPDRGGTPLHF | TRBJ1-6 | TRBV7-6
CASSFRMDDEKLFF | TRBJ1-4 | TRBV5-1
CASSSGTGYNEQFF | TRBJ2-1 | TRBV5-1
CAISGGEGNQPQHF | TRBJ1-5 | TRBV10-3
CASSESGMSETQYF | TRBJ2-5 | TRBV10-2
CASSLVGQGPLETQYF | TRBJ2-5 | TRBV5-6
CASSLEGQETQYF | TRBJ2-5 | TRBV5-4
CASIEASGGTDTQYF | TRBJ2-3 | TRBV6-5
CSARWGGEAFF | TRBJ1-1 | TRBV20-1
CASSLAARRGAGDTQYF | TRBJ2-3 | TRBV7-9
CASSDPASVANIQYF | TRBJ2-4 | TRBV2
CASSPPGQPNTGELFF | TRBJ2-2 | TRBV18
CASSPKVAEAFF | TRBJ1-1 | TRBV18
CASSVVGGRTGELFF | TRBJ2-2 | TRBV2
CASSLASGTHSPLHF | TRBJ1-6 | TRBV11-2
CAGRSGGSNNSPLHF | TRBJ1-6 | TRBV7-9
CASSVGGTDTQYF | TRBJ2-3 | TRBV9
CASSEALGIGGSYNEQFF | TRBJ2-1 | TRBV2
CASSRRQGAVEGGYTF | TRBJ1-2 | TRBV5-1
CASSKGQSSYNEQFF | TRBJ2-1 | TRBV6-6